A selection of T cell receptor beta chains follows, all from one sample in a study of CD8 T cells in ankylosing spondylitis. One entry per CDR3 protein, called by TCRdb with MiXCR from the 5' RACE reads. The data show approximately 220,000 distinct CDR3 sequences, about a quarter seen once. Sequenced sample: blood, either unsorted or a sorted T cell fraction (not recorded which). Source of these receptors: a male donor with ankylosing spondylitis or in good health (not recorded which). Each CDR3 is given with its conserved first and last residue. The order of the fields is clone size, V gene, CDR3 length, D gene, J gene, CDR3 protein, CDR3 DNA. The D gene is left open where the match is weak. Clone size is stated in some rows and not others, as once, few, many or a class when expanded.

clone_size: many; v_call: TRBV5-1; cdr3_length: 15; d_call: TRBD1; j_call: TRBJ2-1; cdr3_aa: CASSLVQGAKVEQFF; cdr3_nt: TGCGCCAGCAGCTTAGTACAGGGGGCAAAGGTCGAGCAGTTCTTC
clone_size: NA; v_call: TRBV5-1; cdr3_length: 13; d_call: NA; j_call: TRBJ1-5; cdr3_aa: CASSPDGYQPQHF; cdr3_nt: TGCGCCAGCAGCCCGGACGGATATCAGCCCCAGCATTTT
clone_size: few; v_call: TRBV29-1; cdr3_length: 14; d_call: NA; j_call: TRBJ2-7; cdr3_aa: CSVQGGRGAYEQYF; cdr3_nt: TGCAGCGTTCAAGGGGGCCGCGGGGCCTACGAGCAGTACTTC
clone_size: few; v_call: TRBV6-1; cdr3_length: 13; d_call: NA; j_call: TRBJ1-2; cdr3_aa: CAVTGGTNYGYTF; cdr3_nt: TGTGCCGTTACGGGGGGGACCAACTATGGCTACACCTTC
clone_size: NA; v_call: TRBV28; cdr3_length: 16; d_call: TRBD1; j_call: TRBJ2-4; cdr3_aa: CATWPAKGQGQNIQYF; cdr3_nt: TGTGCCACCTGGCCCGCCAAAGGACAGGGGCAAAACATTCAGTACTTC
clone_size: many; v_call: TRBV5-5; cdr3_length: 12; d_call: NA; j_call: TRBJ2-7; cdr3_aa: CASSLSEYEQYF; cdr3_nt: TGTGCCAGCAGCTTGTCTGAGTACGAGCAGTACTTC
clone_size: few; v_call: TRBV27; cdr3_length: 15; d_call: NA; j_call: TRBJ1-5; cdr3_aa: CASSLEARSNQPQHF; cdr3_nt: TGTGCCAGCAGTTTAGAGGCGCGGAGCAATCAGCCCCAGCATTTT
clone_size: many; v_call: TRBV20-1; cdr3_length: 16; d_call: NA; j_call: TRBJ2-3; cdr3_aa: CSARDLNVRHTDTQYF; cdr3_nt: TGCAGTGCTAGAGACCTGAATGTGAGGCACACAGATACGCAGTATTTT
clone_size: many; v_call: TRBV5-1; cdr3_length: 14; d_call: NA; j_call: TRBJ1-3; cdr3_aa: CASSFGTAGNTIYF; cdr3_nt: TGCGCCAGCAGCTTCGGGACGGCTGGAAACACCATATATTTT
clone_size: NA; v_call: TRBV10-1; cdr3_length: 17; d_call: NA; j_call: TRBJ2-6; cdr3_aa: CASSGWTDDSGANVLTF; cdr3_nt: TGCGCCAGCAGTGGATGGACGGACGACTCGGGGGCCAACGTCCTGACTTTC
clone_size: many; v_call: TRBV2; cdr3_length: 13; d_call: NA; j_call: TRBJ2-7; cdr3_aa: CASNEPFSYEQYF; cdr3_nt: TGTGCCAGCAACGAACCTTTCTCCTACGAGCAGTACTTC
clone_size: NA; v_call: TRBV4-3; cdr3_length: 15; d_call: NA; j_call: TRBJ1-1; cdr3_aa: CASSQEPSMNTEAFF; cdr3_nt: TGCGCCAGCAGCCAAGAACCCAGCATGAACACTGAAGCTTTCTTT
clone_size: many; v_call: TRBV12-3/TRBV12-4; cdr3_length: 13; d_call: NA; j_call: TRBJ2-2; cdr3_aa: CATSDKNTGELFF; cdr3_nt: TGTGCCACTAGCGACAAGAACACCGGGGAGCTGTTTTTT
clone_size: many; v_call: TRBV4-2; cdr3_length: 15; d_call: NA; j_call: TRBJ2-3; cdr3_aa: CASSQVGGIADTQYF; cdr3_nt: TGTGCCAGCAGCCAAGTAGGAGGGATCGCAGATACGCAGTATTTT
clone_size: many; v_call: TRBV20-1; cdr3_length: 14; d_call: NA; j_call: TRBJ2-5; cdr3_aa: CSASWSGRQETQYF; cdr3_nt: TGCAGTGCTTCCTGGTCGGGGCGGCAAGAGACCCAGTACTTC
clone_size: NA; v_call: TRBV6-1; cdr3_length: 13; d_call: TRBD2; j_call: TRBJ2-7; cdr3_aa: CASGRGRMDEQYF; cdr3_nt: TGTGCCAGCGGCCGCGGGAGGATGGACGAGCAGTACTTC
clone_size: NA; v_call: TRBV11-3; cdr3_length: 15; d_call: TRBD1; j_call: TRBJ2-1; cdr3_aa: CASSPRTGGFNEQFF; cdr3_nt: TGTGCCAGCAGCCCCCGGACAGGGGGGTTTAATGAGCAGTTCTTC
clone_size: few; v_call: TRBV6-1; cdr3_length: 13; d_call: NA; j_call: TRBJ2-7; cdr3_aa: CASSDEGAYEQYF; cdr3_nt: TGTGCCAGCAGTGACGAAGGGGCCTACGAGCAGTACTTC
clone_size: many; v_call: TRBV10-3; cdr3_length: 17; d_call: TRBD2; j_call: TRBJ2-1; cdr3_aa: CATRGTSGSGSYNEQFF; cdr3_nt: TGTGCCACTCGGGGGACTAGCGGGAGTGGCTCCTACAATGAGCAGTTCTTC
clone_size: NA; v_call: TRBV5-1; cdr3_length: 15; d_call: TRBD2; j_call: TRBJ2-1; cdr3_aa: CASSPGLAGLDEQFF; cdr3_nt: TGCGCCAGCAGCCCGGGACTAGCGGGACTCGATGAGCAGTTCTTC
clone_size: many; v_call: TRBV5-1; cdr3_length: 15; d_call: TRBD2; j_call: TRBJ2-1; cdr3_aa: CASSSLAGSDNEQFF; cdr3_nt: TGCGCCAGCAGCTCCTTAGCGGGATCGGACAATGAGCAGTTCTTC
clone_size: few; v_call: TRBV29-1; cdr3_length: 12; d_call: NA; j_call: TRBJ2-7; cdr3_aa: CSVEQSDYEQYF; cdr3_nt: TGCAGCGTTGAACAGTCCGACTACGAGCAGTACTTC
clone_size: few; v_call: TRBV20-1; cdr3_length: 14; d_call: TRBD2; j_call: TRBJ2-5; cdr3_aa: CSATSGRALETQYF; cdr3_nt: TGCAGTGCTACTAGCGGGAGGGCATTGGAGACCCAGTACTTC
clone_size: many; v_call: TRBV2; cdr3_length: 14; d_call: NA; j_call: TRBJ2-3; cdr3_aa: CASSEGRVGDTQYF; cdr3_nt: TGTGCCAGCAGTGAAGGCAGGGTGGGGGATACGCAGTATTTT